A single sample is the source of the 20 T cell receptor beta chains below, sequenced in a study of blood T cell repertoires in COVID-19. The table came from immunoSEQ multiplex PCR; TCRdb's copy has only in-frame clones and leaves some out. Of around 200,000 clones detected, about 85% appear once; the ten largest clones hold around 5%. Sample: peripheral blood. The receptors originated from a woman older than 75 with acute or convalescent COVID-19.

This rearrangement joins TRBV6-5 to TRBJ2-7; 7 bases agree with TRBD2. V trimming: 6 bases; J trimming: 3 bases; junction bases outside the gene matches: 8. This CDR3 comprises 14 residues. Per the germline V gene, CDR1 is MNHEY and CDR2 is SVGAGI. The CDR3 region is CASSQRDYDYEQYF. The DNA of the CDR3 is TGTGCCAGCAGCCAACGGGACTACGACTACGAGCAGTACTTC.

This chain uses TRBV24-1 with TRBJ2-3, with D perhaps matching TRBD1 (6 bases). CDR1 KGHDR and CDR2 SFDVKD come from the germline V gene. V was trimmed by 0 bases and J by 6 bases, leaving 15 bases between them. This CDR3 is built from 16 residues. CDR3 protein: CATSDLGDTGRDTQYF. The CDR3 DNA sequence: TGTGCCACCAGTGATTTGGGGGACACAGGTAGGGATACGCAGTATTTT.

A word on this clone: It may be a read error: a sequence one base away is much more abundant. This rearrangement joins TRBV3-1 (or the pseudogene TRBV3-2) to TRBJ1-1; D is perhaps TRBD1 (5 bases). Germline V gene lookup returns CDR1 LGHDT and CDR2 YNNKEL (reference sequence). V shed 1 base and J shed 11 bases, with 14 bases lying between them. This CDR3 comprises 13 residues. DNA of the CDR3: TGTGCCAGCAGCCAAGGGGGGGAGGGTGCGGCTTTCTTT. It codes for CASSQGGEGAAFF.

The chain uses TRBV28 and TRBJ2-5; TRBD2 matches at 12 bases. CDR3 length: 14 residues. Germline-derived CDR1 and CDR2 are MDHEN and SYDVKM. J gave up 5 bases and V 8 bases, and 6 bases lay outside the gene matches. This CDR3 is CASQLAGGRETQYF. CDR3 bases: TGTGCCAGCCAGCTAGCGGGAGGGCGCGAGACCCAGTACTTC.

The rearrangement joins TRBV12-3 or TRBV12-4 to TRBJ2-7; TRBD1 might be the D (6 bases). This CDR3 is 11 amino acids long. Trimming removed 8 bases from V and 7 bases from J, with 12 bases in between. CDR3 in DNA: TGTGCCAGCGGATACAGGGTTGAGCAGTACTTC. Amino acids: CASGYRVEQYF.

The V and J genes are TRBV5-6 and TRBJ2-5, with a possible D match to TRBD2 (5 bases). Per germline, CDR1 SGHDT and CDR2 YYEEEE. Trimming shortened V by 4 bases and J by 9 bases, and 19 bases separated the two germline ends. The CDR3 length is 14 residues. DNA of the CDR3: TGTGCCAGCAGCATTGGACTGTCCGGGGTCCCCCAGTACTTC. Protein sequence: CASSIGLSGVPQYF.

The chain uses TRBV7-3 and TRBJ2-1, with D possibly matching TRBD1 (5 bases). The CDR3 covers 16 residues. CDR1 is SGHTA, CDR2 FQGTGA, per germline. V lost 1 base, J lost 0 bases, and 10 bases lay in between. In nucleotides, the CDR3 is TGTGCCAGCAGCTTAAGGGCAGGGCGCTCCTACAATGAGCAGTTCTTC. As protein: CASSLRAGRSYNEQFF.

V usage is TRBV18 and J usage is TRBJ2-5; D gene uncertain. Trimming removed 3 bases from V and 2 bases from J, with 10 bases in between. CDR3 length: 14 residues. Germline-derived CDR1 and CDR2 are KGHSH and LQKENI. CDR3 in amino acids: CASSPQVTQETQYF. CDR3 DNA: TGTGCCAGCTCACCCCAGGTAACACAAGAGACCCAGTACTTC.

The V gene is TRBV5-1, the J gene TRBJ1-1; TRBD1 agrees at 10 bases. With 0 bases clipped from V and 4 bases from J, the junction kept 6 bases outside the gene matches. This CDR3 spans 16 amino acids. Germline CDR1 and CDR2: SGHRS and YFSETQ. The CDR3 here is CASSLGFGQGVTEAFF. In nucleotides, the CDR3 is TGCGCCAGCAGCTTGGGTTTCGGACAGGGGGTCACTGAAGCTTTCTTT.

V usage is TRBV5-4 and J usage is TRBJ2-7, with 10 bases identical to TRBD1. CDR1 SGHNT and CDR2 YYREEE come from the germline V gene (reference sequence). The CDR3 has 15 residues. The V segment lost 2 bases and the J segment 6 bases; nucleotides outside the gene matches: 8. CDR3 sequence: CASSFKDRGLGEQYF. CDR3 nucleotides: TGTGCCAGCAGCTTCAAAGACAGGGGGCTGGGCGAGCAGTACTTC.

As DNA, the CDR3 is TGTGCCAGCAGCTTATTCGGAGGCTCACCCCTCCACTTT. It encodes CASSLFGGSPLHF. The chain employs TRBV11-2 and TRBJ1-6; D is unresolved. The germline V gene encodes CDR1 SGHAT and CDR2 FQNNGV. V lost 2 bases and J lost 10, with 9 bases in between. There are 13 residues in the CDR3.

The V and J genes are TRBV6-5 and TRBJ1-5; D gene uncertain. Germline values: CDR1 MNHEY, CDR2 SVGAGI. This CDR3 has 14 amino acids. Trimming left V 6 bases short and J 9 bases short, with 18 bases between. CDR3 region: CASRRTEAGAPQHF. CDR3 coding DNA: TGTGCCAGCAGACGGACGGAGGCGGGTGCGCCCCAGCATTTT.

The chain recombines TRBV6-6 with TRBJ2-1; D remains unclear. The CDR3 contains 13 residues. V shed 2 bases and J shed 10 bases, with 12 bases lying between them. Germline V gene lookup returns CDR1 MNHNY and CDR2 SVGAGI (reference sequence). CDR3: CASSYNSLPEQFF. CDR3 in DNA: TGTGCCAGCAGTTACAATTCTCTCCCGGAGCAGTTCTTC.

This rearrangement joins TRBV28 to TRBJ2-7; tentatively, D is TRBD2 (6 bases). Germline CDR1 reads MDHEN; CDR2 reads SYDVKM. CDR3 length: 14 residues. V was pared by 3 bases and J by 0 bases, with 9 bases between. CDR3 loop: CASSFGRNSYEQYF. The DNA of the CDR3 is TGTGCCAGCAGTTTCGGGAGAAACTCCTACGAGCAGTACTTC.

V is TRBV30 and J is TRBJ2-1; TRBD2 matches 10 bases. The CDR3 totals 13 residues. Germline-derived CDR1 and CDR2 are GTSNPN and SVGIG (reference sequence). V lost 4 bases to trimming and J lost 13 bases; unmatched junction nucleotides: 10. CDR3 DNA sequence: TGTGCCTGGATGAGCGGGAGGGACGTTCGCCAGTTCTTC. Encoded protein: CAWMSGRDVRQFF.

This chain links TRBV7-9 with TRBJ1-5; possibly TRBD1 for D (6 bases). This CDR3 has 16 amino acids. The V end lost 6 bases, the J end lost 3 bases, and 18 bases lay between the germline ends. Looked up from germline, CDR1 is SEHNR and CDR2 is FQNEAQ (reference sequence). CDR3 protein: CASSSLGARNNQPQHF. CDR3 nucleotide sequence: TGTGCCAGCAGTTCGTTGGGGGCGCGTAACAATCAGCCCCAGCATTTT.

The chain carries TRBV29-1 and TRBJ1-1; weak D call: TRBD1 (5 bases). Germline CDR1 SQVTM, CDR2 ANQGSEA. The V end was cut by 4 bases, the J end by 0 bases, with 9 bases between. The CDR3 contains 13 residues. The CDR3 DNA reads TGCAGCGTTGTCAGGGCCTTGAACACTGAAGCTTTCTTT. Translated, it gives CSVVRALNTEAFF.

This clone came up once. This chain joins TRBV4-3 and TRBJ1-5; D is unresolved. CDR1 is LGHNA and CDR2 is YSLEER in the germline V gene. The CDR3 is made up of 14 amino acids. V was pared by 1 base and J by 1 base, with 5 bases between. The CDR3 loop is CASSQGASNQPQHF. For the CDR3, the DNA is TGCGCCAGCAGCCAAGGGGCGAGCAATCAGCCCCAGCATTTT.

The rearrangement uses TRBV5-4 and TRBJ2-1, with 7 bases aligning to TRBD2. The CDR3 extends over 16 amino acids. Trimming took 3 bases from V and 5 from J; bases not matched to a gene: 11. Germline-derived CDR1 and CDR2 are SGHNT and YYREEE (reference sequence). CDR3 residues: CASSSGERDGNNEQFF. CDR3 sequence (DNA): TGTGCCAGCAGCTCTGGGGAGCGGGATGGAAACAATGAGCAGTTCTTC.

This clone was recorded a few times. V gene TRBV7-8 combines with J gene TRBJ2-5, with 7 bases fitting TRBD2. The CDR3 covers 15 residues. V lost 2 bases and J lost 0; bases outside the gene matches: 3. CDR1 and CDR2 from the germline V gene are SGHVS and FQNEAQ. The CDR3 is CASSLLADYQETQYF. CDR3 DNA: TGTGCCAGCAGCTTACTAGCGGACTACCAAGAGACCCAGTACTTC.